This entry concerns a single T cell receptor beta chain. Its antigen is undetermined. This CDR3 is 18 amino acids long. Trimming cost V 8 bases and J 1 base; bases outside gene matches: 20. Germline assignment: CDR1 MGHDK and CDR2 SYGVNS. Expressed TCRB transcripts were sequenced because the isolated RNA had all been reverse transcribed beforehand. Read counts averaged about 3.57 million for samples of naive, central memory and regulatory T cells. Data came from immunoSEQ multiplex PCR; TCRdb stores just in-frame clones and leaves some out. The sample records some 220,000 clones, 9.5% to 13% being singletons. Sorted CD4+ subsets: naive, central memory, regulatory, stem cell-like memory (CD45RO/CCR7/CD25/CD127/CD95/CD27 panel). This sample is drawn from a study of beta chain features in type 1 diabetes. Whole-study findings and limits: Researchers could not determine here whether HLA type influences TCRB rearrangement. Shorter templates might be favored by PCR, and equally so in patients and in controls.

V and J are TRBV25-1 and TRBJ2-7; 7 nucleotides line up with TRBD2. This clonotype originated in a man between 18 and 35 years old in good health. Sequencing used central memory CD4+ T cells from blood. The CDR3 loop is CASPERKYSGFASYEQYF. The CDR3 bases are TGTGCCAGCCCCGAAAGGAAATATAGCGGGTTTGCTTCCTACGAGCAGTACTTC.